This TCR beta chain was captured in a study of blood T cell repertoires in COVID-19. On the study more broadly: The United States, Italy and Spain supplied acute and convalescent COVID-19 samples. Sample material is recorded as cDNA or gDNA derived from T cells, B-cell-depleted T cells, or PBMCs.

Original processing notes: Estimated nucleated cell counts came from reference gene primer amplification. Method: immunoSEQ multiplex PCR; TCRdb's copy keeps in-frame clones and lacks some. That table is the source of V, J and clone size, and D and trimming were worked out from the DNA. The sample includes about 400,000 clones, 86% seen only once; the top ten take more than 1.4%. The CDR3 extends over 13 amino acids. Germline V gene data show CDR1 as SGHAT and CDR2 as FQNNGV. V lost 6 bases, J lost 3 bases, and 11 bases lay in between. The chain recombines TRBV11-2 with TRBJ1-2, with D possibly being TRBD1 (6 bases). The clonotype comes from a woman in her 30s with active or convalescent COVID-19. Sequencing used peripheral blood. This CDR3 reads CASRTRQDYGYTF. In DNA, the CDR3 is TGTGCCAGCAGAACCCGACAGGACTATGGCTACACCTTC.